The 6 T cell receptor beta chains below come from one sample, sequenced in a study of identical twins. MiXCR, run by TCRdb on the 5' RACE reads, gives a single entry per CDR3 protein. Of 310,000 or so distinct CDR3 sequences listed, 9.5% were seen once; the top ten hold about 7.1%. These data were also filed under a second study, of yellow fever vaccine responses in identical twins.

Sequencing was carried out using CD8+ T cells sorted from blood. Source of these receptors: a woman aged 18 to 35 in good health.

This clonotype was counted at least ten times. This chain connects TRBV20-1 to TRBJ2-7, with a possible D match to TRBD1 (5 bases). V was shortened by 0 bases and J by 0 bases, with 12 bases between the two germline ends. Germline V gene sequence: CDR1 DFQATT, CDR2 SNEGSKA (reference sequence). This CDR3 has 15 amino acids. The CDR3 loop is CSARDPGHSSYEQYF. The CDR3 DNA is TGCAGTGCTAGAGATCCAGGGCATAGCTCCTACGAGCAGTACTTC.

V usage is TRBV5-1 and J usage is TRBJ1-1; tentatively, D is TRBD1 (6 bases). The CDR3 contains 11 residues. V lost 6 bases to trimming and J lost 6 bases, with 9 bases between them. Germline V gene lookup returns CDR1 SGHRS and CDR2 YFSETQ. The CDR3 here is CASIKGAEAFF. The CDR3 DNA reads as TGCGCCAGCATTAAGGGGGCTGAAGCTTTCTTT.

This clonotype was counted a few times. The chain joins TRBV5-1 to TRBJ2-7; D unclear. This CDR3 comprises 15 residues. V was shortened by 1 base and J by 1 base, with 12 bases between the two germline ends. Germline V gene lookup returns CDR1 SGHRS and CDR2 YFSETQ. CDR3 bases: TGCGCCAGCAGCTTGTCTGCAGTAGGATCCTACGAGCAGTACTTC. Its protein is CASSLSAVGSYEQYF.

The V gene is TRBV4-1, the J gene TRBJ2-6, with 9 bases fitting TRBD1. In germline, CDR1 is MGHRA, CDR2 YSYEKL. The CDR3 loop spans 16 amino acids. V was pared by 5 bases and J by 3 bases, with 5 bases of the junction left unmatched. The DNA for the CDR3 is TGCGCCAGCAGCGGGACAGGGACAGGTGGGGCCAACGTCCTGACTTTC. Protein sequence: CASSGTGTGGANVLTF.

This clonotype was seen at least ten times. The chain combines TRBV5-6 with TRBJ1-1; D gene uncertain. This CDR3 has 13 residues. The ends were cut back, 0 bases at V and 0 bases at J, with 3 bases in the middle. Germline V CDR1 and CDR2: SGHDT, YYEEEE. The chain's CDR3 is CASSLVVNTEAFF. CDR3 sequence (DNA): TGTGCCAGCAGCTTGGTCGTGAACACTGAAGCTTTCTTT.

The rearrangement uses TRBV2 and TRBJ2-2; D may be TRBD2 (6 bases). Trimming removed 5 bases at V and 1 base at J, with 14 bases between. The CDR3 contains 16 residues. Germline assignment: CDR1 SNHLY and CDR2 FYNNEI. The CDR3 sequence: CASSSRASVNTGELFF. CDR3 in DNA: TGTGCCAGCAGTAGTCGGGCTAGCGTGAACACCGGGGAGCTGTTTTTT. The full variable domain, completed using reference TRBV2 and TRBJ2-2, is EPEVTQTPSHQVTQMGQEVILRCVPISNHLYFYWYRQILGQKVEFLVSFYNNEISEKSEIFDDQFSVERPDGSNFTLKIRSTKLEDSAMYFCASSSRASVNTGELFFGEGSRLTVL.